This TCR beta chain was documented in a study of liver allograft versus peripheral blood T cells. As for the study in general: Liver transplant recipients had T cell receptor repertoires compared between transplanted liver and peripheral blood. Study findings and constraints: The authors reported that T cell receptor repertoires inside liver allografts differed from those in peripheral blood.

V gave up 5 bases and J gave up 2 bases, with 13 bases separating them. Looked up from germline, CDR1 is SEHNR and CDR2 is FQNEAQ (reference sequence). The CDR3 runs 15 residues. This clonotype was counted between two and nine times. The antigen is not known. TCRdb analysed the reads with MiXCR anew, one entry per CDR3 protein. Here the sample spans 6,000 to 9,500 distinct CDR3 sequences, over 15% being singletons. The source is a human patient who had a liver transplant. Some of the T cells may derive from the graft donor. The gene calls are TRBV7-9 and TRBJ1-3, with D maybe TRBD1 (6 bases). DNA for the CDR3: TGTGCCAGCAGCAGAGACAGGAGCGCTGGAAACACCATATATTTT. This gives the protein CASSRDRSAGNTIYF.